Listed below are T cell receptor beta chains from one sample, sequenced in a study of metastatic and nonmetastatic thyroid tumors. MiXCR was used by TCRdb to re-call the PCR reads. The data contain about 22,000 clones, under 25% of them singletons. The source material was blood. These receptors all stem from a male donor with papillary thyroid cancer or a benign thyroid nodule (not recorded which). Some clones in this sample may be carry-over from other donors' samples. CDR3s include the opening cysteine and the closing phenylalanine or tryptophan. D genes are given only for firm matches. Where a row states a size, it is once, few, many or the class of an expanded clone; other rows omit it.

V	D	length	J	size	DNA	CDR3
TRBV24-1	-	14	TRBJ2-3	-	TGTGCCACCAGCCAGTGGGGCCTCACAGATACGCAGTATTTT	CATSQWGLTDTQYF
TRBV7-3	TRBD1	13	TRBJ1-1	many	TGTGCCAGCAGCCGGGACAGGGGTTCTGAAGCTTTCTTT	CASSRDRGSEAFF
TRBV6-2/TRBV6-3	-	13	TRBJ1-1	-	TGTGCCAGCAGTTACAGTGGAGGCGGGGAAGCTTTCTTT	CASSYSGGGEAFF
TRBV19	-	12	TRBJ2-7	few	TGTGCCAGCCGGTATAACTCCTACGAGCAGTACTTC	CASRYNSYEQYF
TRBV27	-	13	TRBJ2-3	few	TGTGCCAGCAGTTGGGACTCCACAGATACGCAGTATTTT	CASSWDSTDTQYF
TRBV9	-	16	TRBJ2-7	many	TGTGCCAGCAGCGTAGCTGATAGCGTAACCTCCTACGAGCAGTACTTC	CASSVADSVTSYEQYF
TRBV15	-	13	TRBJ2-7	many	TGTGCCACCAGCAGACTTTCCAGTTCCGAGCAGTACTTC	CATSRLSSSEQYF
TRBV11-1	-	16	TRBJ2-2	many	TGTGCCAGCAGCTCCCCCCCGGGACACAACACCGGGGAGCTGTTTTTT	CASSSPPGHNTGELFF
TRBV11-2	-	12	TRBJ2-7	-	TGTGCCAGCAGCTCCATGTGGCCCGAGCAGTACTTC	CASSSMWPEQYF
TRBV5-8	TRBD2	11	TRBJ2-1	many	TGTGCCAGCAGCTTGACTAGCGGGATCTTCTTC	CASSLTSGIFF
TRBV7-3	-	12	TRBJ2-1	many	TGTGCCAGCAGGGGAAGGAGCAATGAGCAGTTCTTC	CASRGRSNEQFF
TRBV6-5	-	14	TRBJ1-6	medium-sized	TGTGCCAGCAGTTACGGGGACTATGGTTCACCCCTCCACTTT	CASSYGDYGSPLHF
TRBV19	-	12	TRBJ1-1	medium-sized	TGTGCCAGTAGACCACATGGAAGGGAGGCTTTCTTT	CASRPHGREAFF
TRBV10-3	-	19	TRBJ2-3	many	TGTGCCATCAGTGAGTCGGGGGGAACGTCTAGCGTTATCGCAGATACGCAGTATTTT	CAISESGGTSSVIADTQYF
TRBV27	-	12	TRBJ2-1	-	TGTTCCAGTAGCCAACAGGCCCATGAGCAGTTCTTC	CSSSQQAHEQFF
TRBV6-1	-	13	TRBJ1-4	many	TGTGCCAGCCGAAGCGGATTGAGTGAAAAACTGTTTTTT	CASRSGLSEKLFF
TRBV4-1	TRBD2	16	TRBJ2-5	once	TGCGCCATCAGCCAAGAAGGGAGTAGCGGGAGACATACCCAGTACTTC	CAISQEGSSGRHTQYF
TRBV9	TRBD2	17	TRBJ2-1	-	TGTGCCAGCAGCCTAGTGACTAGCGGGGAAGGGTACAATGAGCAGTTCTTT	CASSLVTSGEGYNEQFF
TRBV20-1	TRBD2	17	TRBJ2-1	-	TGCAGTGCTGGGGGGGGGACCTCGGCACCCAATCTGGATGAGCAGTTCTTC	CSAGGGTSAPNLDEQFF
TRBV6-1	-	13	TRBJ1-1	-	TGTGCCAGCAGGGTCGGGGCGAACACTGAAGCTTTCTTT	CASRVGANTEAFF
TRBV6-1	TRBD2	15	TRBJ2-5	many	TGTGCCAGCAGTGGGACTAGCGGGAGCGGAGAGACCCAGTACTTC	CASSGTSGSGETQYF
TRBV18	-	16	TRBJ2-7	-	TGTGCCAGCTCACCAGCACCGGGACGGGTCCCCTACGAGCAGTACTTC	CASSPAPGRVPYEQYF
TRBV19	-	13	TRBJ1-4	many	TGTGCCAGCATTTCGGATGGGGATGAAAAACTGTTTTTT	CASISDGDEKLFF
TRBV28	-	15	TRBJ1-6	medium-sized	TGTGCCAGCCAAGCAGGGTCTTTGTATAATTCACCCCTCCACTTT	CASQAGSLYNSPLHF
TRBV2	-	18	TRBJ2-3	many	TGTGCCAGCAGGGTAACATGGGGCCTGCAGTCTAGCACAGATACGCAGTATTTT	CASRVTWGLQSSTDTQYF
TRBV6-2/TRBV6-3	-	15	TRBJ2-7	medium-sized	TGTGCCAGCAGTTCCGGGACTTCCTACTCCTACGAGCAGTACTTC	CASSSGTSYSYEQYF
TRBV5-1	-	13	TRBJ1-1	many	TGCGCCAGCAGCTTGGGAGGTAACACTGAAGCTTTCTTT	CASSLGGNTEAFF
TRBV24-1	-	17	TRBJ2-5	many	TGTGCCACCAGTGACCAACCCCCTTGGGGGGGCGAAGAGACCCAGTACTTC	CATSDQPPWGGEETQYF
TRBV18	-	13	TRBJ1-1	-	TGTGCCAGCTCACCTAGGAAGAACACTGAAGCTTTCTTT	CASSPRKNTEAFF
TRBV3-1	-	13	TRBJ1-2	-	TGTGCCAGCAGCCAGGGCACCCGCTATGGCTACACCTTC	CASSQGTRYGYTF
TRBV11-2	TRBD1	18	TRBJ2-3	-	TGTGCCAGCAGCCCAAGCCGGGACAGGGGGATCAGGGGAGATACGCAGTATTTT	CASSPSRDRGIRGDTQYF
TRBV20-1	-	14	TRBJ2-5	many	TGCAGTGCAGACGAGGGGGGGGACCAAGAGACCCAGTACTTC	CSADEGGDQETQYF
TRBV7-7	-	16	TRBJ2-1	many	TGTGCCAGCAGCCTCACTCCGGGACTCGGGGGAGGTGAGCAGTTCTTC	CASSLTPGLGGGEQFF
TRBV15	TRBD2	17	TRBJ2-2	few	TGTGCCACCAGCAGCGGGGAGCGGGAGCGTGACACCGAGGAGCTGGTTTTT	CATSSGERERDTEELVF
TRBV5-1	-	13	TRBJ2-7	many	TGCGCCAGCAGCCCGAGGGGCTACTACGAGCAGTACTTC	CASSPRGYYEQYF
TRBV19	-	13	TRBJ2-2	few	TGTGCCAGTAGTATGGGGCACACCGGGGAGCTGTTTTTT	CASSMGHTGELFF
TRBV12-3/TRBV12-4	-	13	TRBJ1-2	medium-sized	TGTGCCAGCACCCGGGACTCCGGGGGCGGCTACACCTTC	CASTRDSGGGYTF
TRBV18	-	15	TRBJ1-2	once	TGTGCCAGCTCACCACAGGGCCCGCTCGGCTATGGCTACACCTTC	CASSPQGPLGYGYTF
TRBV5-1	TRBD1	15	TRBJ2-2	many	TGCGCCAGCACCCTGACAGGGAGTAGCACCGGGGAGCTGTTTTTT	CASTLTGSSTGELFF
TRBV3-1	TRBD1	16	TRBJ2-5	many	TGTGCCTCCCCAAGACCGGGACAGACTCTACAAGAGACCCAGTACTTC	CASPRPGQTLQETQYF
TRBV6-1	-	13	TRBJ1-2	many	TGTGCCAGCAGGGTACGTGGGGCCTATGGCTACACCTTC	CASRVRGAYGYTF
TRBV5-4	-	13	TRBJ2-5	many	TGTGCCAGCAGCTTACCGGGAGAGGGGACCCAGTACTTC	CASSLPGEGTQYF
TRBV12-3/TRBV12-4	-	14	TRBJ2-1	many	TGTGCCAGCAGTTTAGGCGGACCCTACAATGAGCAGTTCTTC	CASSLGGPYNEQFF
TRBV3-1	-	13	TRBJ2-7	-	TGTGCCAGCAGCCAAGAGGCTCTCTACGAGCAGTACTTC	CASSQEALYEQYF
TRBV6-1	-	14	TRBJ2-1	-	TGTGCCAGCAGTTCCCCGGGCAGGGGCGATGAGCAGTTCTTC	CASSSPGRGDEQFF
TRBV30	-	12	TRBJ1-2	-	TGTGCCTGTGGGAAAGTCCGCTATGGCTACACCTTC	CACGKVRYGYTF
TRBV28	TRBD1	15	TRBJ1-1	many	TGTGCCAGCAACACAGGGGGAAAGGGGTCCGCTGAAGCTTTCTTT	CASNTGGKGSAEAFF
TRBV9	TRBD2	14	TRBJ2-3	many	TGTGCCAGCAGCCCTACTAGCGGGAGAGATACGCAGTATTTT	CASSPTSGRDTQYF
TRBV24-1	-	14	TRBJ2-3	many	TGTGCCACCAGTGATTTAACGGAGGCAGATACGCAGTATTTT	CATSDLTEADTQYF
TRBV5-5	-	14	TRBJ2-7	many	TGTGCCAGCAGCCTGTCTGATCGATCCTACGAGCAGTACTTC	CASSLSDRSYEQYF
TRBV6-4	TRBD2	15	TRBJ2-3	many	TGTGCCAGCAGTGAGGGGGAGGGAGGCACAGATACGCAGTATTTT	CASSEGEGGTDTQYF